A selection of T cell receptor beta chains follows, all from one sample in a study of blood T cell repertoires in COVID-19. The method was immunoSEQ multiplex PCR; TCRdb's version includes in-frame clones alone and lacks a portion of them. This table has over 200,000 clones, around 80% appearing once. Sequencing used peripheral blood. All receptors derive from a man of 80 years or more with acute or convalescent COVID-19. Each CDR3 is given with its conserved first and last residue. Fields, in order: D gene, V gene, CDR3 protein. The D gene is left open where the match is weak.

d_call: -; v_call: TRBV20-1; cdr3_aa: CSGVGDEQFF
d_call: TRBD2; v_call: TRBV6-1; cdr3_aa: CASSERSGAVGEQYF
d_call: -; v_call: TRBV18; cdr3_aa: CASSPENEQFF
d_call: -; v_call: TRBV30; cdr3_aa: CAWSVVGGGYTF
d_call: -; v_call: TRBV10-1; cdr3_aa: CASSESRSTDTQYF
d_call: -; v_call: TRBV5-4; cdr3_aa: CASSSESSGANVLTF
d_call: TRBD2; v_call: TRBV6-5; cdr3_aa: CASTSSGASYNEQFF
d_call: TRBD1; v_call: TRBV18; cdr3_aa: CASSPTGGSYEQYF
d_call: TRBD1; v_call: TRBV28; cdr3_aa: CASSFQGGRNTIYF
d_call: TRBD1; v_call: TRBV3-1/TRBV3-2; cdr3_aa: CASSQDILGGAPDNTEAFF
d_call: -; v_call: TRBV11-2; cdr3_aa: CASSHPRGLAKNIQYF
d_call: -; v_call: TRBV24-1; cdr3_aa: CATSVGGEAFF
d_call: -; v_call: TRBV5-1; cdr3_aa: CASSTGQTGELFF
d_call: TRBD1; v_call: TRBV19; cdr3_aa: CASSISGTGESDTQYF
d_call: TRBD2; v_call: TRBV28; cdr3_aa: CASSSGGGGSYEQYF
d_call: TRBD1; v_call: TRBV5-1; cdr3_aa: CASSLGGQVPSYEQYF
d_call: -; v_call: TRBV7-6; cdr3_aa: CASSSSGLSGGELFF
d_call: -; v_call: TRBV2; cdr3_aa: CASSEAPRGNEQFF
d_call: -; v_call: TRBV9; cdr3_aa: CASSVALVGGGADTQYF
d_call: TRBD1; v_call: TRBV5-1; cdr3_aa: CASSLEPETGQGNTIYF
d_call: -; v_call: TRBV18; cdr3_aa: CASSGGTDGYTF
d_call: -; v_call: TRBV11-2; cdr3_aa: CASSLVPGWNYGYTF
d_call: TRBD1; v_call: TRBV3-1/TRBV3-2; cdr3_aa: CASSQSRGPYEQYF
d_call: -; v_call: TRBV2; cdr3_aa: CASSATGVRETQYF
d_call: -; v_call: TRBV19; cdr3_aa: CASSARQNTEAFF